These 13 T cell receptor beta chains were sequenced from one sample in a study of cytomegalovirus exposure and HLA in healthy donors. The PCR contained 60 Vbeta and 13 Jbeta primers. Generated by immunoSEQ multiplex PCR, the TCRdb table keeps only in-frame clones and is missing some. The sample comprises 100,000 to 150,000 clones, 75% to 85% of which are singletons, and more than 7.5% rests with the top ten. The specimen sequenced was PBMCs. The source of these receptors is a woman aged 45 to 65 in good health and CMV-seropositive.

CDR3 in DNA: TGCGCCAGCAGCCCAGGACAGGGGCCTGAAGCTTTCTTT. Protein product: CASSPGQGPEAFF. The chain recombines TRBV5-1 with TRBJ1-1; 9 nucleotides align to TRBD1. CDR1 is SGHRS and CDR2 is YFSETQ in the germline V gene. Trimming at V came to 4 bases and at J to 6 bases, leaving 4 bases not matched to a gene. The CDR3 is 13 residues long.

The V call is TRBV28, the J call TRBJ1-5; D gene unclear. CDR1 is MDHEN and CDR2 is SYDVKM in the germline V gene. V lost 7 bases and J lost 0, with 7 bases in between. This CDR3 has 13 residues. This CDR3 reads CASTRDSNQPQHF. Here the CDR3 DNA reads TGTGCCAGCACCCGGGATAGCAATCAGCCCCAGCATTTT.

The genes are TRBV11-2 and TRBJ2-2; possible D gene TRBD1, 6 bases. Germline V gene data show CDR1 as SGHAT and CDR2 as FQNNGV. The V and J ends lost 6 bases and 1 base respectively, with 12 bases between them. This CDR3 is 15 amino acids long. This chain's CDR3 is CASSPGQMNTGELFF. The CDR3 DNA is TGTGCCAGCAGTCCCGGACAGATGAACACCGGGGAGCTGTTTTTT.

This chain uses TRBV28 with TRBJ2-7, with TRBD1 matching 11 bases. The CDR3 has 15 residues. Germline V lookup: CDR1 MDHEN, CDR2 SYDVKM. J lost 3 bases, V lost 4 bases, and 5 bases had no gene match. The DNA for the CDR3 is TGTGCCAGCAGTTGGCCGGGACAGGGGGACTACGAGCAGTACTTC. It translates to CASSWPGQGDYEQYF.

This sequence joins TRBV19 and TRBJ2-2; 12 bases fit TRBD2. This CDR3 comprises 15 residues. V was clipped by 5 bases and J by 6 bases; unmatched bases: 4. Germline-derived CDR1 and CDR2 are LNHDA and SQIVND (reference sequence). The CDR3 nucleotides read TGTGCCAGTAGTTCCGGACTAGCGGGGCCCGGGGAGCTGTTTTTT. This translates into CASSSGLAGPGELFF.

The genes are TRBV4-2 and TRBJ2-7; tentative D call: TRBD1 (5 bases). Per germline, CDR1 LGHNA and CDR2 YNFKEQ. With 0 bases removed from V and 1 base from J, the gap between germline ends came to 13 bases. The CDR3 runs to 16 residues. CDR3 residues: CASSQDLQGRSYEQYF. As DNA, the CDR3 is TGTGCCAGCAGCCAAGATCTCCAGGGTCGATCCTACGAGCAGTACTTC.

V usage is TRBV4-1 and J usage is TRBJ2-6; D is undetermined. The length of the CDR3 is 15 residues. Deletions cut 1 base from V and 4 bases from J, with 8 bases between. Germline lookup yields CDR1 MGHRA and CDR2 YSYEKL. In nucleotides, the CDR3 is TGCGCCAGCAGCCAAGTTGGAGCCGGGGCCAACGTCCTGACTTTC. Protein sequence: CASSQVGAGANVLTF.

The chain combines TRBV10-3 with TRBJ2-1; 8 bases match TRBD2. The trim removed 6 bases at V and 0 bases at J, leaving 4 bases unmatched. The CDR3 length is 15 residues. Germline CDR1 reads ENHRY; CDR2 reads SYGVKD. The CDR3 loop reads CAIRFSGTSYNEQFF. Written as DNA, the CDR3 is TGTGCCATCAGGTTTAGCGGGACCTCCTACAATGAGCAGTTCTTC.

This clone was observed once. This chain joins TRBV5-1 and TRBJ2-1; 14 nucleotides align to TRBD2. The length of the CDR3 is 16 residues. The V gene's germline CDR1 is SGHRS and CDR2 YFSETQ. Unmatched junction bases numbered 9, after V lost 6 bases and J lost 7 bases. CDR3 residues: CASTPPGLAGVNEQFF. CDR3 sequence (DNA): TGCGCCAGCACCCCACCGGGACTAGCGGGAGTAAATGAGCAGTTCTTC.

The gene calls are TRBV30 and TRBJ1-2; D is undetermined. Germline lookup yields CDR1 GTSNPN and CDR2 SVGIG (reference sequence). There are 13 residues in the CDR3. V lost 0 bases and J lost 4, with 9 bases in between. Here the CDR3 reads CAWSVAPVYGYTF. CDR3 coding DNA: TGTGCCTGGAGTGTAGCCCCCGTCTATGGCTACACCTTC.

The genes are TRBV5-3 and TRBJ1-1; D unresolved. TRBV5-3 is flagged as an ORF with uncertain function. The CDR3 is 13 residues long. V was cut by 4 bases and J by 10 bases, with 17 bases left in between. In DNA, the CDR3 is TGTGCCAGAAGCCGAACAGCAGCCCTGGGAGCTTTCTTT. Its translation: CARSRTAALGAFF.

The chain links TRBV7-6 to TRBJ2-2; 7 bases map to TRBD2. V shed 8 bases, J shed 0 bases, and the junction held 3 bases outside the gene matches. The length of the CDR3 is 14 residues. Germline CDR1 and CDR2: SGHVS and FNYEAQ. The CDR3 region has the DNA TGTGCCAGCGAGCGGGGTTCGAACACCGGGGAGCTGTTTTTT. This gives the protein CASERGSNTGELFF.

This chain joins TRBV9 and TRBJ1-2, with D unclear. The germline V gene encodes CDR1 SGDLS and CDR2 YYNGEE. This CDR3 contains 13 residues. V lost 4 bases and J 3 bases, leaving 10 bases between the germline ends. CDR3 sequence reads: CASSSGSYYGYTF. For the CDR3, the DNA is TGTGCCAGCAGCTCCGGGTCGTACTATGGCTACACCTTC. Looking up the rest from reference TRBV9 and TRBJ1-2 gives the full variable domain: DSGVTQTPKHLITATGQRVTLRCSPRSGDLSVYWYQQSLDQGLQFLIQYYNGEERAKGNILERFSAQQFPDLHSELNLSSLELGDSALYFCASSSGSYYGYTFGSGTRLTVV.